The 3 T cell receptor beta chains given below trace back to one sample, sequenced in a study of cytomegalovirus exposure and HLA in healthy donors. Primers included in the PCR were 60 Vbeta and 13 Jbeta primers. The method was immunoSEQ multiplex PCR; TCRdb's version includes in-frame clones alone and lacks a portion of them. The sample records 150,000 or so clones, roughly 81% being singletons. The specimen was PBMCs. These receptors were collected from a female donor in good health and CMV-seronegative.

The table lists this clone with a few counts. The rearrangement links TRBV5-1 to TRBJ2-1; TRBD2 matches at 12 bases. The germline CDR1 and CDR2 sequences are SGHRS and YFSETQ. CDR3 length: 15 residues. The V gene end was trimmed by 7 bases and the J gene end by 3 bases; junction bases not matched to a gene: 5. The chain's CDR3 is CASHKGLAGYNEQFF. As DNA, the CDR3 is TGCGCCAGCCATAAGGGACTAGCGGGCTACAATGAGCAGTTCTTC.

The chain couples TRBV5-1 to TRBJ1-5, with a possible D match to TRBD1 (5 bases). Germline CDR1 and CDR2: SGHRS and YFSETQ. V was pared by 5 bases and J by 1 base, with 10 bases between. CDR3 length: 14 amino acids. CDR3 DNA: TGCGCCAGCAGTTCGGGGGAAAGCAATCAGCCCCAGCATTTT. It codes for CASSSGESNQPQHF.

This chain connects TRBV11-3 to TRBJ2-7, with a possible D match to TRBD1 (6 bases). The germline gives CDR1 SGHNT, CDR2 YENEEA. The ends were cut back, 1 base at V and 0 bases at J, with 19 bases in the middle. The CDR3 is 18 amino acids. CDR3 bases: TGTGCCAGCAGCTTAGGGGGGCCGGGTGGCGTTAGCTCCTACGAGCAGTACTTC. The encoded protein is CASSLGGPGGVSSYEQYF. The variable domain in full, completed from reference TRBV11-3 and TRBJ2-7, reads EAGVVQSPRYKIIEKKQPVAFWCNPISGHNTLYWYLQNLGQGPELLIRYENEEAVDDSQLPKDRFSAERLKGVDSTLKIQPAELGDSAVYLCASSLGGPGGVSSYEQYFGPGTRLTVT.